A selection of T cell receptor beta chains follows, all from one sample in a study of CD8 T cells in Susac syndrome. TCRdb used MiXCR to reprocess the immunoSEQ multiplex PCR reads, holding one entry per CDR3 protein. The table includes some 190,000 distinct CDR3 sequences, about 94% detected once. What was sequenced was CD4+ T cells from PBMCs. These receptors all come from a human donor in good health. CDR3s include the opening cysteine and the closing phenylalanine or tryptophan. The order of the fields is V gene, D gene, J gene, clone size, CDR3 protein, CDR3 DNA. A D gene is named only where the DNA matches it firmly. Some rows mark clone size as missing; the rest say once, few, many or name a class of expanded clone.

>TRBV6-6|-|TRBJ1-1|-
CASSYRDKNTEAFF
TGTGCCAGCAGTTACCGGGACAAGAACACTGAAGCTTTCTTT
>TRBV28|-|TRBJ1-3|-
CASSSNGNTIYF
TGTGCCAGCAGTTCAAATGGAAACACCATATATTTT
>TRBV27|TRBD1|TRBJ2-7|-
CASSNPRKGQGIEQYF
TGTGCCAGCAGTAATCCCCGTAAGGGACAGGGTATCGAGCAGTACTTC
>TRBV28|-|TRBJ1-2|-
CASSYRLPLNGYTF
TGTGCCAGCAGTTACAGGTTGCCACTGAATGGCTACACCTTC
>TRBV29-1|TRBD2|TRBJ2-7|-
CSVEDRAGGVYEQYF
TGCAGCGTTGAAGACCGAGCGGGAGGAGTCTACGAGCAGTACTTC
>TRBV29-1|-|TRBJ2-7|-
CSVAGVEQYF
TGCAGCGTTGCCGGGGTCGAGCAGTACTTC
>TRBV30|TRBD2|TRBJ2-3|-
CAWRGTSYRDTQYF
TGTGCCTGGAGGGGGACTAGCTACAGAGATACGCAGTATTTT
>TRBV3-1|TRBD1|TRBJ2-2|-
CASSPRTGGRTGELFF
TGTGCCAGCAGCCCGCGGACAGGGGGGAGGACCGGGGAGCTGTTTTTT
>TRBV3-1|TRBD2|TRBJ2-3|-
CASSQHGTSGINTQYF
TGTGCCAGCAGCCAACATGGGACTAGCGGTATAAATACGCAGTATTTT
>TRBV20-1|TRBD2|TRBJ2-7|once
CSARLAGGVYEQYF
TGCAGTGCTAGGTTAGCGGGAGGGGTCTACGAGCAGTACTTC
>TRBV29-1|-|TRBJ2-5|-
CSVADLYQETQYF
TGCAGCGTCGCTGACTTGTACCAAGAGACCCAGTACTTC
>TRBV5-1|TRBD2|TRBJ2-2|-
CASSSGLAVNTGELFF
TGCGCCAGCAGCTCTGGACTAGCGGTAAACACCGGGGAGCTGTTTTTT
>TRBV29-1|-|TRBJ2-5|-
CSVVSETQYF
TGCAGCGTTGTGAGCGAGACCCAGTACTTC
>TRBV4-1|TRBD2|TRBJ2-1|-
CASSQGLAGEGEQFF
TGCGCCAGCAGCCAGGGACTAGCGGGAGAGGGTGAGCAGTTCTTC
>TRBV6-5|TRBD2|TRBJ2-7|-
CASSYTSSLAGETYEQYF
TGTGCCAGCAGTTACACCTCGAGTCTAGCGGGAGAAACCTACGAGCAGTACTTC
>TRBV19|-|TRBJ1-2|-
CASRTRQLYGYTF
TGTGCCAGTAGAACCAGACAGCTCTATGGCTACACCTTC
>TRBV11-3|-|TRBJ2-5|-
CASSLDPSDQYF
TGTGCCAGCAGCTTGGATCCCTCAGACCAGTACTTC
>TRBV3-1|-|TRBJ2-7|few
CASSQAGGEQYF
TGTGCCAGCAGCCAAGCTGGGGGCGAGCAGTACTTC
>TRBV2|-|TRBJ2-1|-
CASLKGSGNEQFF
TGTGCCAGCTTAAAAGGTTCAGGCAATGAGCAGTTCTTC
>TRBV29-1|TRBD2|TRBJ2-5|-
CSVEEEGRAQYF
TGCAGCGTTGAAGAGGAGGGGAGGGCCCAGTACTTC
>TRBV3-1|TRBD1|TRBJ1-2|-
CASSRTGGAYGYTF
TGTGCCAGCAGCCGCACAGGGGGCGCTTATGGCTACACCTTC
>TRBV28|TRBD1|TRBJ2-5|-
CASSYGGTGEETQYF
TGTGCCAGCAGTTATGGTGGGACAGGGGAAGAGACCCAGTACTTC
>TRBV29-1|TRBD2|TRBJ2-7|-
CSVGLAEIYEQYF
TGCAGCGTGGGACTAGCGGAAATTTACGAGCAGTACTTC
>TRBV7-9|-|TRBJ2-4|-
CASSFSPGTPGGAKNIQYF
TGTGCCAGCAGCTTCTCTCCGGGTACCCCCGGAGGGGCGAAAAACATTCAGTACTTC
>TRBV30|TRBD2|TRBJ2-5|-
CAWNHGTSGETQYF
TGTGCCTGGAACCACGGGACTAGCGGGGAGACCCAGTACTTC
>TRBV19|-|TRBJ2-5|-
CASKDRGDQETQYF
TGTGCCAGTAAGGATCGTGGGGACCAAGAGACCCAGTACTTC
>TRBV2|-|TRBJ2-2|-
CASRGVTGELFF
TGTGCCAGCAGGGGAGTCACCGGGGAGCTGTTTTTT
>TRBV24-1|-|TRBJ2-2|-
CATSDLFRDSGELFF
TGTGCCACCAGTGATTTATTTAGGGACTCCGGGGAGCTGTTTTTT
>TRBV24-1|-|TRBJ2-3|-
CATSQVSTDTQYF
TGTGCCACCAGTCAAGTCAGCACAGATACGCAGTATTTT
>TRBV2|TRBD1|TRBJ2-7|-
CASSEQGYEQYF
TGTGCCAGCAGCGAACAGGGGTACGAGCAGTACTTC
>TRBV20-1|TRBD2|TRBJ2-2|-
CSAISGRENTGELFF
TGCAGTGCTATTAGCGGGAGGGAAAACACCGGGGAGCTGTTTTTT
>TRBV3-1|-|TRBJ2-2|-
CASSQWGDTGELFF
TGTGCCAGCAGCCAATGGGGGGATACCGGGGAGCTGTTTTTT
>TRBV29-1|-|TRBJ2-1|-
CSVEIATYSEQFF
TGCAGCGTTGAAATAGCTACATATAGTGAGCAGTTCTTC
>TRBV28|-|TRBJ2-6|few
CASSLGASGANVLTF
TGTGCCAGCAGTCTCGGGGCCTCTGGGGCCAACGTCCTGACTTTC
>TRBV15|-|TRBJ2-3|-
CATSRDGGQGTDTQYF
TGTGCCACCAGCAGAGATGGGGGGCAGGGCACAGATACGCAGTATTTT
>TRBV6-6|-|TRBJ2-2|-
CASSRRANTGELFF
TGTGCCAGCAGTCGCCGCGCGAACACCGGGGAGCTGTTTTTT
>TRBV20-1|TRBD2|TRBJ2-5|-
CSARRLAGGETQYF
TGCAGTGCTAGAAGACTAGCGGGAGGAGAGACCCAGTACTTC
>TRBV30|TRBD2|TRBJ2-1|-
CAWSSAGDEQFF
TGTGCCTGGAGTTCGGCGGGAGATGAGCAGTTCTTC
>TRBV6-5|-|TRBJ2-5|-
CASSYSIGAETQYF
TGTGCCAGCAGTTACTCGATTGGGGCAGAGACCCAGTACTTC
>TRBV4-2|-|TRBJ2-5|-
CASSQEGVTQYF
TGTGCCAGCAGCCAAGAGGGGGTGACCCAGTACTTC
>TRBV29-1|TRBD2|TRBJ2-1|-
CSVKTSVYNEQFF
TGCAGCGTTAAGACTAGCGTTTACAATGAGCAGTTCTTC
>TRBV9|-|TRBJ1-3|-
CASSVEGTGNTIYF
TGTGCCAGCAGCGTAGAGGGGACCGGAAACACCATATATTTT
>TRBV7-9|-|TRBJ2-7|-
CASIGQGSYEQYF
TGTGCCAGCATAGGTCAGGGGTCCTACGAGCAGTACTTC
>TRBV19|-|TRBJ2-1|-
CASSLGGSYNEQFF
TGTGCCAGTAGTCTAGGGGGCTCCTACAATGAGCAGTTCTTC
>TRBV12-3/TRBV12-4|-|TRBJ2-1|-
CASSVPRGGGAYNEQFF
TGTGCCAGCAGTGTACCCCGGGGAGGGGGCGCCTACAATGAGCAGTTCTTC
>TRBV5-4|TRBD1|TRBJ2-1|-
CASSGQEFGDEQFF
TGTGCCAGTTCCGGACAGGAATTTGGCGATGAGCAGTTCTTC
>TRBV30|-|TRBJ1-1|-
CAWSRVNTEAFF
TGTGCCTGGAGTCGGGTGAACACTGAAGCTTTCTTT
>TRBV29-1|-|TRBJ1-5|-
CSVGHRNQPQHF
TGCAGCGTGGGACACCGCAATCAGCCCCAGCATTTT
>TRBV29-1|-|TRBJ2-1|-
CSVPSLDRYNEQFF
TGCAGCGTCCCAAGTTTGGACCGGTACAATGAGCAGTTCTTC
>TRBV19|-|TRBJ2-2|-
CASSSGLMNTGELFF
TGTGCCAGTAGTAGTGGACTGATGAACACCGGGGAGCTGTTTTTT
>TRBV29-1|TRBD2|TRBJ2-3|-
CSVEVAGVPDTQYF
TGCAGCGTTGAGGTAGCGGGAGTCCCAGATACGCAGTATTTT
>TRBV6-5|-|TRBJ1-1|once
CASRSLEWGTEAFF
TGTGCCAGTCGGTCCTTAGAATGGGGCACTGAAGCTTTCTTT
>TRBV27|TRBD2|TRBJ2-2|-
CASSLRMSGSGYTGELFF
TGTGCCAGCAGTTTGAGGATGAGCGGGAGCGGTTACACCGGGGAGCTGTTTTTT
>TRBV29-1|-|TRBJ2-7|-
CSVEGGVAEQYF
TGCAGCGTTGAAGGGGGGGTTGCCGAGCAGTACTTC